The sequence of this T cell receptor (beta chain) was determined in a study of T cell responses to AZD1222 COVID-19 vaccine. This table comes from immunoSEQ multiplex PCR, and its TCRdb copy is limited to in-frame clones, with some not included. The sample has tens of thousands of clones; nearly 90% are singletons. This CDR3 region has 16 residues. Per the germline V gene, CDR1 is MNHEY and CDR2 is SMNVEV (reference sequence). V was shortened by 5 bases and J by 6 bases, with 22 bases between the two germline ends. The sample consisted of peripheral blood, taken on day 0 of AZD1222 vaccination. The receptor was isolated from an adult in good health. This chain links TRBV27 with TRBJ1-1; TRBD1 might be the D (6 bases). CDR3 protein: CASSITGTGRGSEAFF. The CDR3 DNA reads TGTGCCAGCAGTATCACAGGGACTGGGAGGGGATCTGAAGCTTTCTTT.